This TCR beta chain stems from a study of T cell responses to AZD1222 COVID-19 vaccine. Turning to the study itself: The analysis combined second doses at about 4 or about 12 weeks. Study-wide findings and caveats: The donor cohort was predominantly white British with a female majority, and clonal diversity may have been underestimated.

Measured with immunoSEQ multiplex PCR; TCRdb has only the in-frame clones, and not every one. In the table there are 90,000 to 110,000 clones, about nine tenths of which are singletons. The CDR3 has 14 amino acids. V was clipped by 1 base and J by 3 bases, with 7 bases between them. Germline V gene data show CDR1 as LGHDT and CDR2 as YNNKEL (reference sequence). A word on this clone: Its antigen is currently unknown.

This receptor was taken from an adult in good health. The chain carries TRBV3-1 (or the pseudogene TRBV3-2) and TRBJ2-4, with D unresolved. Specimen: peripheral blood, collected on day 0 of AZD1222 vaccination. This CDR3 reads CASSQGLDKNIQYF. The CDR3, as DNA: TGTGCCAGCAGCCAAGGGCTAGACAAAAACATTCAGTACTTC.